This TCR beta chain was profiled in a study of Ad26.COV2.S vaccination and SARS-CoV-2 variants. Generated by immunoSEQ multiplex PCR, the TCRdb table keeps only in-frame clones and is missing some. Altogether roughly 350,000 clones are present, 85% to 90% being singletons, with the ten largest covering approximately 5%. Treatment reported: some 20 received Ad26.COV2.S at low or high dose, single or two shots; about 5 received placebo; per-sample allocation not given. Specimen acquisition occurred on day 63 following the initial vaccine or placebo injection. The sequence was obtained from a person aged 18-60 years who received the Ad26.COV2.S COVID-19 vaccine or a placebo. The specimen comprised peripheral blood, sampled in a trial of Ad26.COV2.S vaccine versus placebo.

The CDR3 sequence is CASSTAPAGELFF. In DNA, the CDR3 is TGTGCCAGCAGCACCGCTCCGGCCGGGGAGCTGTTTTTT. The chain has TRBV6-6 and TRBJ2-2, with D unresolved. This CDR3 has 13 amino acids. Germline CDR1 reads MNHNY; CDR2 reads SVGAGI (reference sequence). V was trimmed by 6 bases and J by 6 bases, leaving 11 bases between them.